Following are 30 T cell receptor beta chains from one sample sequenced in a study of control samples from healthy donors and cancer patients. Clones were sequenced by immunoSEQ multiplex PCR, and TCRdb holds only the in-frame ones, with some missing. The table has about 140,000 clones, approximately 91% seen once. Sequencing was carried out using blood. Every receptor here comes from a woman aged 25-40 years in good health.

The chain joins TRBV2 to TRBJ2-1; no clear D gene. Germline CDR1 is SNHLY and CDR2 is FYNNEI. The V end lost 4 bases, the J end lost 6 bases, and 7 bases lay between the germline ends. The CDR3 totals 12 residues. The CDR3 spells CASSVLPNEQFF. In nucleotides, the CDR3 is TGTGCCAGCAGTGTCCTCCCCAATGAGCAGTTCTTC.

This sequence joins TRBV30 and TRBJ2-2; 9 bases are shared with TRBD1. This CDR3 region has 16 residues. V was pared by 2 bases and J by 10 bases, with 14 bases of the junction left unmatched. Per germline, CDR1 GTSNPN and CDR2 SVGIG (reference sequence). CDR3 DNA: TGTGCCTGGAGTATTCCGGGACAGGGAGCTTTATTGGAGCTGTTTTTT. This translates into CAWSIPGQGALLELFF.

The V call is TRBV24-1, the J call TRBJ2-1; 10 nucleotides agree with TRBD1. V lost 5 bases and J lost 6; bases outside the gene matches: 0. The CDR3 has 13 residues. CDR1 and CDR2 from the germline V gene are KGHDR and SFDVKD. Written as DNA, the CDR3 is TGTGCCACCAGTGGGGACAGGGGCAATGAGCAGTTCTTC. Protein product: CATSGDRGNEQFF.

This clone appeared once. This rearrangement joins TRBV30 to TRBJ1-4; D unclear. V was trimmed by 1 base and J by 0 bases, leaving 6 bases between them. Germline V CDR1 and CDR2: GTSNPN, SVGIG (reference sequence). This CDR3 has 14 residues. The CDR3: CAWSGPSTNEKLFF. CDR3 bases: TGTGCCTGGAGTGGTCCTTCAACTAATGAAAAACTGTTTTTT.

The rearrangement uses TRBV7-2 and TRBJ2-7, with D uncertain. The germline V gene has CDR1 SGHTA and CDR2 FQGNSA. Trimming stripped 3 bases from V and 3 bases from J, with 6 bases between. This CDR3 has 12 amino acids. The CDR3 here is CASSLVGYEQYF. The DNA for the CDR3 is TGTGCCAGCAGCTTGGTGGGCTACGAGCAGTACTTC.

V and J are TRBV2 and TRBJ1-5, with TRBD1 identical over 9 bases. Germline values: CDR1 SNHLY, CDR2 FYNNEI. V shed 6 bases, J shed 5 bases, and the junction held 8 bases outside the gene matches. The CDR3 sequence is 15 residues long. DNA for the CDR3: TGTGCCAGCAGGCTACGGACAGGGGACGATCAGCCCCAGCATTTT. Encoded protein: CASRLRTGDDQPQHF.

The chain couples TRBV29-1 to TRBJ1-1; D is possibly TRBD1 (5 bases). Per the germline V gene, CDR1 is SQVTM and CDR2 is ANQGSEA. V lost 7 bases and J 4 bases, leaving 10 bases between the germline ends. The CDR3 spans 11 residues. The CDR3: CSDTTGTEAFF. The CDR3 nucleotides are TGCAGCGACACAACAGGCACTGAAGCTTTCTTT.

The chain is built from TRBV5-5 and TRBJ2-1, with D possibly matching TRBD1 (6 bases). Germline V CDR1 and CDR2: SGHKS, YYEKEE (reference sequence). CDR3 size: 15 residues. V was clipped by 0 bases and J by 6 bases, with 13 bases between them. CDR3 DNA: TGTGCCAGCAGCTTGGATGGACAGAGAGGCAATGAGCAGTTCTTC. It yields the protein CASSLDGQRGNEQFF.

V and J are TRBV27 and TRBJ2-7; D not certain. The V and J ends lost 0 bases and 3 bases respectively, with 12 bases between them. The length of the CDR3 is 15 residues. The germline V gene encodes CDR1 MNHEY and CDR2 SMNVEV (reference sequence). The CDR3 sequence is CASSLSAVLRYEQYF. CDR3 in DNA: TGTGCCAGCAGTTTATCAGCCGTGCTTCGCTACGAGCAGTACTTC.

This clone has just one count. This sequence joins TRBV6-1 and TRBJ1-2, with a tentative D call TRBD1 (5 bases). Germline CDR1 reads MNHNS; CDR2 reads SASEGT. Deletions cut 2 bases from V and 0 bases from J, with 10 bases between. The CDR3 totals 15 residues. This CDR3 reads CASSEFGTANYGYTF. CDR3 coding DNA: TGTGCCAGCAGTGAATTCGGGACGGCTAACTATGGCTACACCTTC.

This chain joins TRBV9 and TRBJ2-7, with 7 bases that match TRBD1. The V gene end was trimmed by 0 bases and the J gene end by 0 bases; junction bases not matched to a gene: 3. The V gene's germline CDR1 is SGDLS and CDR2 YYNGEE. This CDR3 comprises 15 residues. The CDR3, as DNA: TGTGCCAGCAGCGTAGGGACAGGAACCTCCTACGAGCAGTACTTC. It is translated as CASSVGTGTSYEQYF.

This clone was observed a handful of times. The rearrangement joins TRBV5-1 to TRBJ2-3; 9 positions match TRBD1. This CDR3 spans 16 amino acids. Germline CDR1 is SGHRS and CDR2 is YFSETQ. After removal of 3 bases from V and 2 bases from J, the junction contained 7 bases not matched to a gene. The CDR3 DNA reads TGCGCCAGCAGCTCCGGACAGGGGACTTCCACAGATACGCAGTATTTT. Translated, it gives CASSSGQGTSTDTQYF. The whole variable domain, filled in from reference TRBV5-1 and TRBJ2-3, reads KAGVTQTPRYLIKTRGQQVTLSCSPISGHRSVSWYQQTPGQGLQFLFEYFSETQRNKGNFPGRFSGRQFSNSRSEMNVSTLELGDSALYLCASSSGQGTSTDTQYFGPGTRLTVL.

The chain joins TRBV19 to TRBJ2-7; D perhaps matches TRBD1 (5 bases). Trimming shortened V by 7 bases and J by 5 bases, and 18 bases separated the two germline ends. The CDR3 length is 14 residues. Germline V CDR1 and CDR2: LNHDA, SQIVND (reference sequence). The CDR3 DNA sequence: TGTGCCAGTATGCTTGGGGCCGGCATCAACGAGCAGTACTTC. Its translation: CASMLGAGINEQYF. The full variable domain, in which reference TRBV19 and TRBJ2-7 provide the parts outside the CDR3, is DGGITQSPKYLFRKEGQNVTLSCEQNLNHDAMYWYRQDPGQGLRLIYYSQIVNDFQKGDIAEGYSVSREKKESFPLTVTSAQKNPTAFYLCASMLGAGINEQYFGPGTRLTVT.

This rearrangement joins TRBV30 to TRBJ2-7; perhaps TRBD2 as D (5 bases). There are 13 residues in the CDR3. V lost 4 bases to trimming and J lost 6 bases, with 16 bases between them. Germline CDR1 and CDR2: GTSNPN and SVGIG (reference sequence). The CDR3 sequence: CAWTAVGSGEQYF. CDR3 coding DNA: TGTGCCTGGACTGCCGTGGGGAGCGGCGAGCAGTACTTC.

The chain has TRBV19 and TRBJ1-2; D remains unclear. V lost 1 base to trimming and J lost 2 bases, with 14 bases between them. The CDR3 sequence is 16 residues long. The germline V gene encodes CDR1 LNHDA and CDR2 SQIVND (reference sequence). This CDR3 reads CASSIGFGPENYGYTF. The CDR3 DNA reads TGTGCCAGTAGTATAGGGTTCGGGCCAGAGAACTATGGCTACACCTTC.

The chain uses TRBV28 and TRBJ1-2; D possibly corresponds to TRBD1 (6 bases). V was cut by 6 bases and J by 2 bases, with 13 bases left in between. Germline loops: CDR1 MDHEN, CDR2 SYDVKM. The CDR3 consists of 14 residues. As DNA, the CDR3 is TGTGCCAGCAGCACCCGACAGGCCAACTATGGCTACACCTTC. It encodes CASSTRQANYGYTF.

The V gene is TRBV12-3 or TRBV12-4, the J gene TRBJ1-2, with D unresolved. The CDR3 is made up of 13 amino acids. Trimming cost V 5 bases and J 3 bases, with 10 bases left between them. In nucleotides, the CDR3 is TGTGCCAGCAGTCGAGGGAGAGACTATGGCTACACCTTC. As protein: CASSRGRDYGYTF.

The chain carries TRBV19 and TRBJ2-1; 14 nucleotides match TRBD2. Per the germline V gene, CDR1 is LNHDA and CDR2 is SQIVND (reference sequence). V lost 5 bases, J lost 5 bases, and 11 bases stayed unmatched. This CDR3 comprises 18 residues. DNA for the CDR3: TGTGCCAGTAGTCCCGGGACTAGCGGGAGTTGGGGGAACAATGAGCAGTTCTTC. Translated: CASSPGTSGSWGNNEQFF.

The chain combines TRBV28 with TRBJ2-7; TRBD1 matches 7 bases. The CDR3 spans 16 residues. The germline V gene has CDR1 MDHEN and CDR2 SYDVKM. Unmatched junction bases numbered 17, after V lost 6 bases and J lost 6 bases. This CDR3 is CASSSELTGFRGEQYF. The CDR3 bases are TGTGCCAGCAGCTCGGAACTGACAGGGTTCCGGGGCGAGCAGTACTTC.

The chain has TRBV5-4 and TRBJ2-5; D call uncertain. The CDR3 runs 14 residues. V was clipped by 2 bases and J by 4 bases, with 12 bases between them. CDR1 and CDR2 (germline): SGHNT, YYREEE (reference sequence). The CDR3 DNA reads as TGTGCCAGCAGCTTTAGCTCCACCCGAGAGACCCAGTACTTC. Amino acid sequence: CASSFSSTRETQYF.

The chain uses TRBV12-3 or TRBV12-4 and TRBJ2-1, with D uncertain. Trimming removed 5 bases from V and 8 bases from J, with 10 bases in between. This CDR3 region has 12 residues. CDR3 DNA: TGTGCCAGCAGTCCCACCTGGGATGAGCAGTTCTTC. Protein sequence: CASSPTWDEQFF.

The chain is built from TRBV6-2 or TRBV6-3 and TRBJ2-1, with 10 bases identical to TRBD2. Unmatched junction bases numbered 12, after V lost 2 bases and J lost 8 bases. Germline CDR1 MNHEY, CDR2 SVGEGT. The CDR3 contains 17 residues. The CDR3 protein is CASSYAGTSVGADEQFF. CDR3 DNA sequence: TGTGCCAGCAGTTACGCTGGGACTAGCGTAGGGGCTGATGAGCAGTTCTTC.

This clone came up a few times. V usage is TRBV6-4 and J usage is TRBJ2-1; D remains unclear. The CDR3 spans 13 residues. From germline, CDR1 is MRHNA and CDR2 SNTAGT. Trimming cost V 2 bases and J 3 bases, with 5 bases left between them. This chain's CDR3 is CASSDTIYNEQFF. The CDR3 DNA reads TGTGCCAGCAGTGACACGATCTACAATGAGCAGTTCTTC.

The J gene is TRBJ2-7, the V gene TRBV18; D not certain. Germline values: CDR1 KGHSH, CDR2 LQKENI. V lost 6 bases and J lost 0, with 9 bases in between. The length of the CDR3 is 13 residues. CDR3 residues: CASSSDPSYEQYF. CDR3 bases: TGTGCCAGCTCCTCGGACCCCTCCTACGAGCAGTACTTC. Variable domain in full (rest from reference TRBV18 and TRBJ2-7): NAGVMQNPRHLVRRRGQEARLRCSPMKGHSHVYWYRQLPEEGLKFMVYLQKENIIDESGMPKERFSAEFPKEGPSILRIQQVVRGDSAAYFCASSSDPSYEQYFGPGTRLTVT.

The chain combines TRBV2 with TRBJ1-5; D might be TRBD1 (5 bases). V was trimmed by 7 bases and J by 8 bases, leaving 15 bases between them. CDR3 length: 13 amino acids. Germline V gene data show CDR1 as SNHLY and CDR2 as FYNNEI. The CDR3 loop is CASNQGRSEPQHF. In DNA form, the CDR3 reads TGTGCCAGCAATCAGGGAAGAAGTGAGCCCCAGCATTTT.

This chain connects TRBV19 to TRBJ1-4; possible D gene TRBD1, 5 bases. The CDR3 sequence is 15 residues long. The V and J ends lost 7 bases and 3 bases respectively, with 15 bases between them. Per germline, CDR1 LNHDA and CDR2 SQIVND (reference sequence). In nucleotides, the CDR3 is TGTGCCAGTACCGCGGTCGGGGCTGCTAATGAAAAACTGTTTTTT. Its protein product is CASTAVGAANEKLFF.

The chain combines TRBV2 with TRBJ2-1; 9 bases are a match to TRBD2. This CDR3 is built from 19 residues. After removal of 5 bases from V and 5 bases from J, the junction contained 19 bases not matched to a gene. Per germline, CDR1 SNHLY and CDR2 FYNNEI. In DNA, the CDR3 is TGTGCCAGCAGTACCAATGGCGCGGGACTAGCTAGGTTTCACAATGAGCAGTTCTTC. This translates into CASSTNGAGLARFHNEQFF. Variable domain in full (rest from reference TRBV2 and TRBJ2-1): EPEVTQTPSHQVTQMGQEVILRCVPISNHLYFYWYRQILGQKVEFLVSFYNNEISEKSEIFDDQFSVERPDGSNFTLKIRSTKLEDSAMYFCASSTNGAGLARFHNEQFFGPGTRLTVL.

The genes are TRBV11-3 and TRBJ2-3; possible D gene TRBD1, 5 bases. Germline CDR1 is SGHNT and CDR2 is YENEEA. V dropped 0 bases and J dropped 6 bases, with 16 bases sitting between them. The CDR3 is 16 amino acids. The CDR3 region has the DNA TGTGCCAGCAGCTTAGAGAGTGCCACTTCAGGGGATACGCAGTATTTT. Protein product: CASSLESATSGDTQYF.

Regarding this clone: The germline gene is not matched at one end of the junction; a read error may be the cause. The genes are TRBV29-1 and TRBJ1-4; possible D gene TRBD1, 5 bases. The CDR3 length is 13 residues. CDR1 and CDR2 (germline): SQVTM, ANQGSEA. The CDR3 reads CSVEDSIGGTEDF. As DNA, the CDR3 is TGCAGCGTTGAAGATTCCATAGGTGGGACCGAGGACTTT.

This chain joins TRBV5-1 and TRBJ2-7; 9 nucleotides match TRBD2. Per the germline V gene, CDR1 is SGHRS and CDR2 is YFSETQ. Germline trimming cut 4 bases from V and 3 bases from J; bases unmatched to any gene: 8. The CDR3 is 15 amino acids. In DNA form, the CDR3 reads TGCGCCAGCAGCCCGTCGGGAGCGGGAGGCTACGAGCAGTACTTC. As protein: CASSPSGAGGYEQYF.